The clone carrying this TCR beta chain was counted a few times. Possible read error: a much larger clone is one base away. This sample was taken from a study of cytomegalovirus exposure and HLA in healthy donors. The PCR used 60 Vbeta and 13 Jbeta primers. TCRdb keeps only in-frame clones here, not all; method: immunoSEQ multiplex PCR. Among 100,000 to 140,000 clones listed, less than 85% were seen once. CDR1 SGHNT and CDR2 YYREEE come from the germline V gene (reference sequence). The CDR3 totals 16 residues. This chain connects TRBV5-4 to TRBJ2-6; D possibly corresponds to TRBD1 (5 bases). The sequence was obtained from a man younger than 30 in good health and CMV-seronegative. Material for sequencing was PBMCs. The CDR3 region has the DNA TGCGCCAGCAGCCAAGATAGGGGCTCTGGGGCCAACGTCCTGACTTTC. This translates into CASSQDRGSGANVLTF.